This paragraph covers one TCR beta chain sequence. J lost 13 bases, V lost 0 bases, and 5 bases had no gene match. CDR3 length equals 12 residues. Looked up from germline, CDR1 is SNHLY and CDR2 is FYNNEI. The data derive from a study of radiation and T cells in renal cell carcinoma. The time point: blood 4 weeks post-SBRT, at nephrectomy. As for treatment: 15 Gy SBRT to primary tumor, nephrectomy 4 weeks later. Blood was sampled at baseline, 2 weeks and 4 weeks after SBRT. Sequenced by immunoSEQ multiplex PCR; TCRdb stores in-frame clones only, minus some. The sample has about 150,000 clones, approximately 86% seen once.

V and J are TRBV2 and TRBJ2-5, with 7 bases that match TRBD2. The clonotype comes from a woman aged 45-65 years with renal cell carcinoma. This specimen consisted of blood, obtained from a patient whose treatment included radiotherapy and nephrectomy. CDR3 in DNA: TGTGCCAGCAGTGAAGCGGCGGGAGTTTCGTACTTC. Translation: CASSEAAGVSYF.